The rows below give T cell receptor beta chains drawn from one sample of a study of Graves' ophthalmopathy and Graves' hyperthyroidism. TCRdb reprocessed the multiplex PCR reads via MiXCR and lists one record per CDR3 protein. The sample holds some 160,000 distinct CDR3 sequences, around 40% seen once. Sequenced sample: peripheral blood. These receptors originate from a man under 40 with Graves' ophthalmopathy. Each CDR3 is given with its conserved first and last residue. Fields, in order: D gene, J gene, CDR3 length, clone size, V gene, CDR3 DNA, CDR3 protein. A D gene is named only where the DNA matches it firmly. Size is stated for part of the rows, as once, few or many counts, or as a class when the clone is expanded.

>TRBD1|TRBJ1-5|17|many|TRBV12-3/TRBV12-4
TGTGCCAGCAGCCGAAACACGCCCGGGGCAGGGGGGGGGCCCCAGCATTTT
CASSRNTPGAGGGPQHF
>.|TRBJ2-5|13|few|TRBV6-1
TGTGCCAGCAGTGAAGCGCAAAGGGTGACCCAGTACTTC
CASSEAQRVTQYF
>TRBD1|TRBJ1-3|19|many|TRBV28
TGTGCCAGCAGTTTTTGGACAGGGTACCCATCGAGCTCTGGAAACACCATATATTTT
CASSFWTGYPSSSGNTIYF
>.|TRBJ1-5|16|many|TRBV4-3
TGCGCCAGCAGCCACCTTTACCCGGGGGCGGGTCAGCCCCAGCATTTT
CASSHLYPGAGQPQHF
>.|TRBJ1-6|12|.|TRBV12-3/TRBV12-4
TGTGCCAGCAGCTACAGGGACGCGGCCCTCCACTTT
CASSYRDAALHF
>.|TRBJ2-5|12|many|TRBV12-3/TRBV12-4
TGTGCCAGCAGTTACGAGGAAGAGACCCAGTACTTC
CASSYEEETQYF
>TRBD2|TRBJ2-7|13|.|TRBV29-1
TGCAGCGTTGAGCCAGCGGGAGGATACGAGCAGTACTTC
CSVEPAGGYEQYF
>.|TRBJ2-7|16|.|TRBV11-2
TGTGCCAGCAGCGAGTCGGACGGCGTACGCTCCTACGAGCAGTACTTC
CASSESDGVRSYEQYF
>TRBD2|TRBJ2-7|14|many|TRBV20-1
TGCAGTGCTCGGACTAGCGGGGTATCCTACGAGCAGTACTTC
CSARTSGVSYEQYF
>TRBD2|TRBJ2-7|16|.|TRBV11-1
TGTGCCAGCAGCTTAGCTCGGGCTAGCGGGCTCGACGAGCAGTACTTC
CASSLARASGLDEQYF
>.|TRBJ2-7|14|many|TRBV6-1
TGTGCCAGCAGTGAATGGGGGCCAGCCTACGAGCAGTACTTC
CASSEWGPAYEQYF
>.|TRBJ1-1|13|many|TRBV30
TGTGCCTGGAGCCAGGGTGTAAGCACTGAAGCTTTCTTT
CAWSQGVSTEAFF
>.|TRBJ1-1|12|few|TRBV13
TGTGCCAGCAGCTTGCAGGGGTCTGAAGCTTTCTTT
CASSLQGSEAFF
>TRBD1|TRBJ1-2|14|many|TRBV30
TGTGCCTGGAGTGCTGGGACAGGGAACTATGGCTACACCTTC
CAWSAGTGNYGYTF
>.|TRBJ1-6|16|many|TRBV7-2
TGTGCCAGCAGCCCACCCCCGGGGTCGGGTAATTCACCCCTCCACTTT
CASSPPPGSGNSPLHF
>.|TRBJ2-5|17|.|TRBV11-2
TGTGCCAGCAGCCGCCCGATGCGGGTCGAAGTCGTGGAGACCCAGTACTTC
CASSRPMRVEVVETQYF
>.|TRBJ1-2|16|many|TRBV6-1
TGTGCCAGCAGTGAACGGTCCCGACCGAGGGACTATGGCTACACCTTC
CASSERSRPRDYGYTF
>.|TRBJ2-2|13|.|TRBV6-5
TGTGCCAGCAGTTATGTAGGGTCCGGGGAGCTGTTTTTT
CASSYVGSGELFF
>TRBD1|TRBJ2-5|15|many|TRBV7-8
TGTGCCAGCAGCGTACGGGACAGGGAAGTGGAGACCCAGTACTTC
CASSVRDREVETQYF
>.|TRBJ2-5|16|many|TRBV24-1
TGTGCCACCAGTGGGGGGGGCAGGGGCAAACAAGAGACCCAGTACTTC
CATSGGGRGKQETQYF
>TRBD2|TRBJ2-7|16|many|TRBV5-1
TGCGCCAGCAGCTTACAAACTAGCGGTAGCTCCTACGAGCAGTACTTC
CASSLQTSGSSYEQYF
>.|TRBJ2-7|12|many|TRBV11-3
TGCGCCAGCAGCTTGGAAGGGTACGAGCAGTACTTC
CASSLEGYEQYF
>TRBD2|TRBJ2-4|15|many|TRBV6-2/TRBV6-3
TGTGCCAGCAGTTACTCGATAGCGGGAGAAAACATTCAGTACTTC
CASSYSIAGENIQYF
>TRBD2|TRBJ2-7|14|.|TRBV12-3/TRBV12-4
TGTGCCAGTCGACTTAGCGGGAACCAATACGAGCAGTACTTC
CASRLSGNQYEQYF
>TRBD2|TRBJ2-7|16|many|TRBV6-2/TRBV6-3
TGTGCCAGCAGGCCAACCCTGCGGGAGGGCCCGAGGGAGCAGTACTTC
CASRPTLREGPREQYF
>.|TRBJ1-2|14|many|TRBV5-1
TGCGCCAGCAGCCCGGGGATTTCTGGGTATGGCTACACCTTC
CASSPGISGYGYTF
>.|TRBJ1-6|15|many|TRBV28
TGTGCCAGCAGTAGGAACGGGCGGGGTAATTCACCCCTCCACTTT
CASSRNGRGNSPLHF
>TRBD1|TRBJ1-5|13|many|TRBV7-9
TGTGCCAGCAGCTTGGAGGGGGCTCAGCCCCAGCATTTT
CASSLEGAQPQHF
>.|TRBJ1-1|14|many|TRBV12-3/TRBV12-4
TGTGCCAGCATCCAGAGACAGGCGAACACTGAAGCTTTCTTT
CASIQRQANTEAFF
>TRBD1|TRBJ1-6|18|.|TRBV6-1
TGTGCCAGCAGTCCCGGGACAGGGGGAGTAGTGGTTGTGTCACCCCTCCACTTT
CASSPGTGGVVVVSPLHF
>.|TRBJ2-7|14|many|TRBV27
TGTGCCAGCAGGCTGGGGGGCGTACCATACGAGCAGTACTTC
CASRLGGVPYEQYF
>TRBD1|TRBJ1-2|13|many|TRBV27
TGTGCCAGCAGCCATCAGGGGGCGGGCGGCTACACCTTC
CASSHQGAGGYTF
>TRBD1|TRBJ2-5|17|many|TRBV7-8
TGTGCCAGCAGCTTAGTCCCGGACAGGGCGGATGGGGAGACCCAGTACTTC
CASSLVPDRADGETQYF
>TRBD2|TRBJ2-4|16|once|TRBV7-2
TGTGCCAGCAGCTCATCCCCTAGCGGGCGAGGGAACATTCAGTACTTC
CASSSSPSGRGNIQYF
>.|TRBJ1-1|15|.|TRBV7-8
TGTGCCAGCAGCTTAGCGTCGATAGGGTGGACTGAAGCTTTCTTT
CASSLASIGWTEAFF
>.|TRBJ1-2|13|.|TRBV18
TGTGCCAGCTCACCTGACAACAACTATGGCTACACCTTC
CASSPDNNYGYTF
>.|TRBJ1-5|13|many|TRBV28
TGTGCCGAACAAGGGGCATCAGGACAGCCCCAGCATTTT
CAEQGASGQPQHF
>TRBD1|TRBJ1-2|13|once|TRBV6-1
TGTGCCAGCGGAAATGACAGGGCTTGGGGCTACACCTTC
CASGNDRAWGYTF
>.|TRBJ2-7|13|many|TRBV28
TGTGCCACCGGACGGGGCAGCTCCTACGAGCAGTACTTC
CATGRGSSYEQYF
>TRBD1|TRBJ2-7|14|many|TRBV7-2
TGTGCCAGCAGCTCCAAACAGGGGGGTTACGAGCAGTACTTC
CASSSKQGGYEQYF
>TRBD2|TRBJ2-2|14|many|TRBV28
TGTGCCAGCAGATCCGGGACTACCACCGGGGAGCTGTTTTTT
CASRSGTTTGELFF
>TRBD1|TRBJ1-5|15|many|TRBV6-1
TGTGCCAGCAGCAGAGGGACAGATCCCAATCAGCCCCAGCATTTT
CASSRGTDPNQPQHF
>.|TRBJ1-1|13|.|TRBV6-1
TGTGCCAGCAGTATCACGAAGAACACTGAAGCTTTCTTT
CASSITKNTEAFF
>.|TRBJ2-7|14|.|TRBV6-4
TGTGCCAGCAGCGTCAATGGGCAGGGAGGAGAGCAGTACTTC
CASSVNGQGGEQYF
>TRBD2|TRBJ2-5|16|many|TRBV7-3
TGTGCCAGCAGCCGGGGACTAGCGGGAGTCGAGGAGACCCAGTACTTC
CASSRGLAGVEETQYF
>.|TRBJ1-1|14|.|TRBV5-6
TGTGCCAGCAGCTTCCGGGGGCAGAGAACTGAAGCTTTCTTT
CASSFRGQRTEAFF
>.|TRBJ2-7|14|many|TRBV3-1
TGTGCCAGCAGCCAAGAAATATCAGGCAGCGAGCAGTACTTC
CASSQEISGSEQYF
>.|TRBJ2-7|12|few|TRBV12-3/TRBV12-4
TGTGCCAGCAGTTTAGAAGTTGGCGAGCAGTACTTC
CASSLEVGEQYF
>.|TRBJ2-5|12|many|TRBV20-1
TGCAGTGTATTGTATCATGGAGAGACCCAGTACTTC
CSVLYHGETQYF
>.|TRBJ2-4|15|many|TRBV12-3/TRBV12-4
TGTGCCAGCAGTCCGAAGGGGGTTCTGGATGACATTCAGTACTTC
CASSPKGVLDDIQYF
>.|TRBJ2-7|16|many|TRBV19
TGTGCCAGTAGTACGTACAGGGGGGGTTACTCCTACGAGCAGTACTTC
CASSTYRGGYSYEQYF
>TRBD1|TRBJ1-1|13|many|TRBV29-1
TGCAGCGCCGGGACAGGGGAATACACTGAAGCTTTCTTT
CSAGTGEYTEAFF
>TRBD2|TRBJ2-5|15|many|TRBV20-1
TGCAGTGCTAGAGACAGCGGGAGGGCCGGAGAGACCCAGTACTTC
CSARDSGRAGETQYF
>.|TRBJ1-1|16|many|TRBV3-1
TGTGCCAGCAGCCCCCTCATGTGGACCGGTGGCACTGAAGCTTTCTTT
CASSPLMWTGGTEAFF
>TRBD2|TRBJ2-7|15|many|TRBV6-1
TGTGCCAGCAGTGGAGAAGCGGGAGGGGTGTACGAGCAGTACTTC
CASSGEAGGVYEQYF
>.|TRBJ1-2|12|.|TRBV11-2
TGTGCCAGCAGCTTAGAGAAAAATGGCTACACCTTC
CASSLEKNGYTF
>TRBD1|TRBJ2-2|15|many|TRBV25-1
TGTGCCAGCCGGAAGGGACAGACTAACACCGGGGAGCTGTTTTTT
CASRKGQTNTGELFF
>.|TRBJ2-7|16|many|TRBV12-3/TRBV12-4
TGTGCCAGCAGTTTGAGCTTTACCGCACAAAACTACGAGCAGTACTTC
CASSLSFTAQNYEQYF
>.|TRBJ2-5|14|once|TRBV7-2
TGTGCCAGCAGCTTCTCCCGAGTGGCAGAGACCCAGTACTTC
CASSFSRVAETQYF
>.|TRBJ1-1|20|many|TRBV6-6
TGTGCCAGCAGTTACTCAAACAACCCCGACAGAGGGAGCATGAACACTGAAGCTTTCTTT
CASSYSNNPDRGSMNTEAFF